A selection of T cell receptor beta chains follows, all from one sample in a study of cytomegalovirus exposure and HLA in healthy donors. Libraries were prepared by immunoSEQ multiplex PCR; TCRdb keeps only in-frame clonotypes and omits some of them. Listed are more than 90,000 clones; roughly 3.7% falls within the top ten. Material: PBMCs. The receptors stem from a man aged 25 to 45 in good health and CMV-seronegative. Each CDR3 is given with its conserved first and last residue. The D gene is left open where the match is weak.

j_call v_call cdr3_length d_call cdr3_nt cdr3_aa
TRBJ1-3 TRBV4-2 16 TRBD1 TGTGCCAGCAGCCAAGATATAGGGACAGGGGGAAACACCATATATTTT CASSQDIGTGGNTIYF
TRBJ2-3 TRBV29-1 15 TRBD1 TGCAGCGCTGACAGGGTCCACACTAGCACAGATACGCAGTATTTT CSADRVHTSTDTQYF
TRBJ1-6 TRBV4-3 16 TRBD1 TGCGCCAGCAGCCTCAGCACAGGGGGGCTTAATTCACCCCTCCACTTT CASSLSTGGLNSPLHF
TRBJ1-3 TRBV4-1 16 TRBD1 TGCGCCAGCAGCCAAGAGACAGGGCTCTCTGGAAACACCATATATTTT CASSQETGLSGNTIYF
TRBJ1-5 TRBV4-1 17 . TGCGCCAGCAGCCAACTTTGGGCAGGGGAGAGCAATCAGCCCCAGCATTTT CASSQLWAGESNQPQHF
TRBJ1-2 TRBV19 16 . TGTGCCAGTAGTATAGCTCAGCTTGGGCAGATTTATGGCTACACCTTC CASSIAQLGQIYGYTF
TRBJ2-1 TRBV18 16 . TGTGCCAGCTCACCACCCCTCCAATCAGACTACAATGAGCAGTTCTTC CASSPPLQSDYNEQFF
TRBJ2-7 TRBV6-5 14 TRBD1 TGTGCCAGCAGTTACAGAGGACAGGCCTACGAGCAGTACTTC CASSYRGQAYEQYF
TRBJ2-1 TRBV19 18 TRBD2 TGTGCCAGTAGTATCGAGGTAGCGGGGGGGGGAGGGGTAAATGAGCAGTTCTTC CASSIEVAGGGGVNEQFF
TRBJ2-7 TRBV5-1 14 . TGCGCCAGCAGCTTGGGGACAGCACCCTACGAGCAGTACTTC CASSLGTAPYEQYF
TRBJ2-7 TRBV10-3 16 . TGTGCCATCAGCCAGTCGGCCGGTGGGGGGGCGGGGGAGCAGTACTTC CAISQSAGGGAGEQYF
TRBJ1-5 TRBV5-8 15 . TGTGCCAGCAGCTTGGGGAGCATTCCTTATCAGCCCCAGCATTTT CASSLGSIPYQPQHF
TRBJ1-1 TRBV5-1 19 TRBD1 TGCGCCAGCAGCTTGGGGCAGGGGGCTTCGTTCACTGCGAACACTGAAGCTTTCTTT CASSLGQGASFTANTEAFF
TRBJ2-2 TRBV7-9 14 . TGTGCCAGCAGCTTGATACAGGGCACCGGGGAGCTGTTTTTT CASSLIQGTGELFF
TRBJ2-5 TRBV4-1 14 . TGCGCCAGCAAGTCTAGCTTACCCCAAGAGACCCAGTACTTC CASKSSLPQETQYF
TRBJ1-1 TRBV9 15 . TGTGCCAGCAGCGTGACGGGAACCCAGGACACTGAAGCTTTCTTT CASSVTGTQDTEAFF
TRBJ2-5 TRBV11-2 14 TRBD1 TGTGCCAGCAGCTTGACAGGGGGCCAAGAGACCCAGTACTTC CASSLTGGQETQYF
TRBJ2-1 TRBV14 18 . TGTGCCAGCAGCCAAGCGTACAGGGAATTTTACTCCTACAATGAGCAGTTCTTC CASSQAYREFYSYNEQFF
TRBJ1-4 TRBV19 13 . TGTGCCAGTAACGGGGGGAGCGGTGAAAAACTGTTTTTT CASNGGSGEKLFF
TRBJ2-7 TRBV18 14 . TGTGCCAGCTCACCAGGTCAGCGATCCTACGAGCAGTACTTC CASSPGQRSYEQYF
TRBJ2-5 TRBV7-9 14 TRBD1 TGTGCCAGCAGCGTATCCGGGACAGGGGAGACCCAGTACTTC CASSVSGTGETQYF
TRBJ2-3 TRBV5-1 16 . TGCGCCAGCAGCTTCGGACAGCCCCTGAGCACAGATACGCAGTATTTT CASSFGQPLSTDTQYF
TRBJ2-7 TRBV11-2 15 . TGTGCCAGCAGCTTAAATCCCGACAGATTTTACGAGCAGTACTTC CASSLNPDRFYEQYF
TRBJ1-2 TRBV10-3 14 . TGTGCCATCAGTGAGTCTTCGGACTACTATGGCTACACCTTC CAISESSDYYGYTF
TRBJ1-5 TRBV6-9 16 TRBD1 TGTGCCAGCAGTTATTCTGACAGGGGGAACAATCAGCCCCAGCATTTT CASSYSDRGNNQPQHF
TRBJ1-6 TRBV9 15 . TGTGCCAGCAGCGTATTGGCCGGGGTCAATTCACCCCTCCACTTT CASSVLAGVNSPLHF
TRBJ2-1 TRBV7-2 17 TRBD2 TGTGCCAGCAGCTTAGACGGTCGGGGGACTAGCGGAGGTGAGCAGTTCTTC CASSLDGRGTSGGEQFF
TRBJ1-3 TRBV28 15 . TGTGCCAGCAATTCAGGTCCACTCCCGGGGAACACCATATATTTT CASNSGPLPGNTIYF
TRBJ1-1 TRBV29-1 13 TRBD1 TGCAGCGCTGGGACAGACCTGAACACTGAAGCTTTCTTT CSAGTDLNTEAFF
TRBJ1-6 TRBV28 14 TRBD1 TGTGCCAGCAACTCGGACAGGGGGCGTTCACCCCTCCACTTT CASNSDRGRSPLHF
TRBJ1-2 TRBV27 14 . TGTGCCAGCAGTTCCGGAGGACAGAACTATGGCTACACCTTC CASSSGGQNYGYTF
TRBJ1-6 TRBV27 16 TRBD1 TGTGCCAGCAGTGAGAGACAGGGCGGAGGTAATTCACCCCTCCACTTT CASSERQGGGNSPLHF
TRBJ1-5 TRBV10-3 13 . TGTGCCATCAGTGAGTCGAACTATCAGCCCCAGCATTTT CAISESNYQPQHF
TRBJ2-7 TRBV7-9 17 TRBD2 TGTGCCAGCAGCTTAAGCGGGGGGGCCTTAGTAAACTACGAGCAGTACTTC CASSLSGGALVNYEQYF
TRBJ1-6 TRBV5-1 15 . TGCGCCAGCAGCCCGGTCGGGGGGTTTGAGTCACCCCTCCACTTT CASSPVGGFESPLHF
TRBJ2-2 TRBV29-1 14 TRBD2 TGCAGCGTCCGGGCGGGGGGTATCACCGGGGAGCTGTTTTTT CSVRAGGITGELFF
TRBJ2-5 TRBV28 13 TRBD1 TGTGCCAGCCTACAGGGGCATGTTCAGACCCAGTACTTC CASLQGHVQTQYF
TRBJ1-6 TRBV2 12 . TGTGCCAGCAGTTACCACAACTCACCCCTCCACTTT CASSYHNSPLHF
TRBJ1-1 TRBV30 11 . TGCGCGGCACAACTGAACACTGAAGCTTTCTTT CAAQLNTEAFF
TRBJ2-2 TRBV9 16 TRBD2 TGTGCCAGCAGCGTAGTGGCGGGGGGAGGTGCCGGGGAGCTGTTTTTT CASSVVAGGGAGELFF
TRBJ1-5 TRBV19 15 . TGTGCCAGTAGTATTCTCCAGTTCGGCAATCAGCCCCAGCATTTT CASSILQFGNQPQHF
TRBJ2-7 TRBV11-2 15 . TGTGCCAGCAGCTTAAGTGGTAGTTTGGCCTACGAGCAGTACTTC CASSLSGSLAYEQYF
TRBJ1-1 TRBV18 19 . TGTGCCAGCTCACCGAGGGTAACTTCGGGAATCCGGAGGAACACTGAAGCTTTCTTT CASSPRVTSGIRRNTEAFF
TRBJ1-6 TRBV18 14 . TGTGCCAGCTCACCACGACAGGATGATTCACCCCTCCACTTT CASSPRQDDSPLHF
TRBJ2-5 TRBV11-2 18 TRBD2 TGTGCCAGCAGCTTAGATGGACGCCCTAGCGGGGGGCCGGAGACCCAGTACTTC CASSLDGRPSGGPETQYF
TRBJ2-4 TRBV7-9 16 TRBD2 TGTGCCAGCAGCTTAACTAGCGGGGTAGCCAAAAACATTCAGTACTTC CASSLTSGVAKNIQYF
TRBJ2-5 TRBV5-1 15 TRBD1 TGCGCCAGCAGCTTCGGGACAGGGAGGAGAGAGACCCAGTACTTC CASSFGTGRRETQYF
TRBJ1-2 TRBV5-4 19 TRBD1 TGTGCCAGCAGCTCGACGCTGGGACAGAAGAACATCGGGGGTGATGGCTACACCTTC CASSSTLGQKNIGGDGYTF
TRBJ2-3 TRBV11-3 15 TRBD1 TGTGCCAGCAGCTTGGGGACAGGGGGCACAGATACGCAGTATTTT CASSLGTGGTDTQYF
TRBJ2-6 TRBV11-2 14 . TGTGCCAGCAAGACAGTCTCTGGGGCCAACGTCCTGACTTTC CASKTVSGANVLTF
TRBJ1-5 TRBV5-8 18 TRBD1 TGTGCCAGCAGGCCTGGGACAGGGGGCGGAAGGCGCAATCAGCCCCAGCATTTT CASRPGTGGGRRNQPQHF
TRBJ1-1 TRBV6-4 13 . TGTGCCAGCAGTGCCTTGAGGAACACTGAAGCTTTCTTT CASSALRNTEAFF
TRBJ1-2 TRBV6-5 12 . TGTGCCAGCAGTTACCTGGGAGGGGGCTACACCTTC CASSYLGGGYTF